This TCR beta chain was profiled in a study of blood T cell repertoires in COVID-19. Clones were read by immunoSEQ multiplex PCR, and TCRdb kept only the in-frame ones, dropping some. The sample yields over 200,000 clones, roughly 90% seen once. Sequenced: peripheral blood. This receptor was taken from a man aged 40-50 years with active or convalescent COVID-19.

DNA of the CDR3: TGTGCCAGCAGCCTCCGGACAGGTCAAGAGACCCAGTACTTC. Translation: CASSLRTGQETQYF. The rearrangement joins TRBV3-1 (or the pseudogene TRBV3-2) to TRBJ2-5, with TRBD1 matching 7 bases. The CDR3 is 14 residues long. Germline V gene data show CDR1 as LGHDT and CDR2 as YNNKEL (reference sequence). With 4 bases clipped from V and 2 bases from J, the junction kept 4 bases outside the gene matches.